In this sample, the clone carrying this T cell receptor beta chain turned up many times. The antigen remains unidentified. This CDR3 is 12 amino acids long. V lost 3 bases to trimming and J lost 3 bases, with 8 bases between them. Per germline, CDR1 DFQATT and CDR2 SNEGSKA (reference sequence). Through Arm-PCR of CDR3 regions and iRepertoire HTBI primers, TCR beta libraries were built. TCRdb called the multiplex PCR reads again in MiXCR, with one record for every CDR3 protein. The sample shows some 470,000 distinct CDR3 sequences, 20% to 25% of them seen only once. This entry belongs to a study of regulatory T cells in long-lasting Graves disease. Broader study findings: Lower TCR diversity was seen in persistent Graves' patients than in newly diagnosed ones.

Time point specified: persistent/refractory GD, antithyroid drugs over 5 years with positive TRAb. The TCR library used RNA extracted from PBMCs. The TCR was taken from a female donor with Graves disease. The specimen comprised peripheral blood mononuclear cells (PBMCs), sampled when the disease was refractory, from a patient treated with antithyroid drugs. The chain joins TRBV20-1 to TRBJ2-5; perhaps D is TRBD1 or TRBD2 (5 bases each). Here the CDR3 reads CSARQGEETQYF. CDR3 bases: TGCAGTGCTAGGCAGGGAGAAGAGACCCAGTACTTC.